This TCR beta chain is from a study of Graves' ophthalmopathy and Graves' hyperthyroidism. RNA transcripts were the template, and TCR beta CDR3 regions were amplified from them. Following a first-round RT-PCR that used HTBI primers, a second-round multiplex PCR was carried out. From the multiplex PCR reads, TCRdb called clonotypes with MiXCR, one entry per CDR3 protein. Of over 450,000 distinct CDR3 sequences listed, around 15% are singletons. The V gene lost 8 bases and the J gene lost 3 bases, with 17 bases spanning the gap. There are 14 residues in the CDR3. Germline CDR1 and CDR2: SGHAT and FQDESV (reference sequence).

The sequenced sample was blood. The chain has TRBV11-1 and TRBJ2-7; the D gene is possibly TRBD1 (5 bases). This sequence originates from a woman in her 30s with Graves' ophthalmopathy. CDR3 amino acids: CASADSTTYYEQYF. The CDR3 DNA sequence: TGTGCCAGCGCCGACAGTACAACTTACTACGAGCAGTACTTC.